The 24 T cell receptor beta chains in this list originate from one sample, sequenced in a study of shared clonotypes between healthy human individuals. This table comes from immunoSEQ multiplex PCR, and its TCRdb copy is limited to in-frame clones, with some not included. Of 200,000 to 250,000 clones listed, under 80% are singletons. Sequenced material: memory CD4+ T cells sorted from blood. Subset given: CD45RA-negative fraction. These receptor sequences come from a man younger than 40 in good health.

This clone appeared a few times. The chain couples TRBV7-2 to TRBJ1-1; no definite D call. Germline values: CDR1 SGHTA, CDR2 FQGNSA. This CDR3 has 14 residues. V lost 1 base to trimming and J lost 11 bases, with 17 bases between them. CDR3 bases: TGTGCCAGCAGCTTAGGGGCGGTGGGAGGTGAGGCTTTCTTT. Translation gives CASSLGAVGGEAFF.

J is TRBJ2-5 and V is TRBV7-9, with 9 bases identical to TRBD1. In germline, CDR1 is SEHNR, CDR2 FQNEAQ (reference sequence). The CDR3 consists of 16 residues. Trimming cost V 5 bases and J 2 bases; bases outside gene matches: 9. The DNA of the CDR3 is TGTGCCAGCAGCGTGACCCGGGACAGGGAACAAGAGACCCAGTACTTC. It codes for CASSVTRDREQETQYF.

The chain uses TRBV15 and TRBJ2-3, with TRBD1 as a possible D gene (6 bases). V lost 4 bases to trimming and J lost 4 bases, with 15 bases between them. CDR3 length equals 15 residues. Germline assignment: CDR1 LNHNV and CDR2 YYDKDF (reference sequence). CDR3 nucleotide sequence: TGTGCCACCAGCAACCAACAGGGTTTGGCAGATACGCAGTATTTT. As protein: CATSNQQGLADTQYF. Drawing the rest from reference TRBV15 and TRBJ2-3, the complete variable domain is DAMVIQNPRYQVTQFGKPVTLSCSQTLNHNVMYWYQQKSSQAPKLLFHYYDKDFNNEADTPDNFQSRRPNTSFCFLDIRSPGLGDTAMYLCATSNQQGLADTQYFGPGTRLTVL.

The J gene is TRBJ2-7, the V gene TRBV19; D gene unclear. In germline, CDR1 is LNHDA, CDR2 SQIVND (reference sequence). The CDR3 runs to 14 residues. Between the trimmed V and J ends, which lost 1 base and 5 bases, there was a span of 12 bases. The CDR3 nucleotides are TGTGCCAGTAGTATAGCCCAGAAACGAGACGAGCAGTACTTC. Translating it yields CASSIAQKRDEQYF. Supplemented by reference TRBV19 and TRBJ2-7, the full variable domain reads DGGITQSPKYLFRKEGQNVTLSCEQNLNHDAMYWYRQDPGQGLRLIYYSQIVNDFQKGDIAEGYSVSREKKESFPLTVTSAQKNPTAFYLCASSIAQKRDEQYFGPGTRLTVT.

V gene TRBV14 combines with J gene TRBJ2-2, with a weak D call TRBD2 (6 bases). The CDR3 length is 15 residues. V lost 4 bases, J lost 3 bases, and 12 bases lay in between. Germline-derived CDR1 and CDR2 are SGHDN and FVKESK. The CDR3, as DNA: TGTGCCAGCAGCCCCATCGGACTACACACCGGGGAGCTGTTTTTT. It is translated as CASSPIGLHTGELFF.

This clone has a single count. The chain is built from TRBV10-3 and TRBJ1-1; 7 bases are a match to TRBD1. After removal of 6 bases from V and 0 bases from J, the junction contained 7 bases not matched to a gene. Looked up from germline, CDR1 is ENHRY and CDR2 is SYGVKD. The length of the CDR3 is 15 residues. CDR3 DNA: TGTGCCATCAGGAGCCGGGGACAGCTGAACACTGAAGCTTTCTTT. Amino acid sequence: CAIRSRGQLNTEAFF.

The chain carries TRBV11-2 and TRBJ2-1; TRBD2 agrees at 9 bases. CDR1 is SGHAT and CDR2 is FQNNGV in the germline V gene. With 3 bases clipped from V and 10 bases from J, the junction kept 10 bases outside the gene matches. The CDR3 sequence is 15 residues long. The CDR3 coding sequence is TGTGCCAGCAGCTTCAATGCGGGAGGGCCCCGGGAGCAGTTCTTC. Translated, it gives CASSFNAGGPREQFF.

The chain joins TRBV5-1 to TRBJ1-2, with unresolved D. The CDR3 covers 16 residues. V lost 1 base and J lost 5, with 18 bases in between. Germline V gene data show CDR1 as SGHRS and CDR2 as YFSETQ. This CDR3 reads CASSLNGRRFRYGYTF. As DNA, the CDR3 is TGCGCCAGCAGCTTGAATGGACGCCGGTTTCGATATGGCTACACCTTC. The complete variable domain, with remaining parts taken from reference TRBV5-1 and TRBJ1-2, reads KAGVTQTPRYLIKTRGQQVTLSCSPISGHRSVSWYQQTPGQGLQFLFEYFSETQRNKGNFPGRFSGRQFSNSRSEMNVSTLELGDSALYLCASSLNGRRFRYGYTFGSGTRLTVV.

The CDR3 loop reads CASSLNQGNHEQYF. The CDR3 coding sequence is TGTGCCAGCAGTTTAAATCAGGGTAACCACGAGCAGTACTTC. The chain recombines TRBV28 with TRBJ2-7; a weak D match, TRBD1 (5 bases). The CDR3 runs to 14 residues. Germline CDR1 MDHEN, CDR2 SYDVKM. V lost 2 bases and J lost 5, with 13 bases in between. Drawing the rest from reference TRBV28 and TRBJ2-7, the complete variable domain is DVKVTQSSRYLVKRTGEKVFLECVQDMDHENMFWYRQDPGLGLRLIYFSYDVKMKEKGDIPEGYSVSREKKERFSLILESASTNQTSMYLCASSLNQGNHEQYFGPGTRLTVT.

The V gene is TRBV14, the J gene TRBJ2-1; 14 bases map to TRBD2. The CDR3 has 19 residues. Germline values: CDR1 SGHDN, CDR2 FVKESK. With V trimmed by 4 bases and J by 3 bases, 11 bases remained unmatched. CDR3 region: CASSPSLGLAGGFYNEQFF. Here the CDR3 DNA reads TGTGCCAGCAGCCCTTCCTTAGGACTAGCGGGAGGCTTCTACAATGAGCAGTTCTTC.

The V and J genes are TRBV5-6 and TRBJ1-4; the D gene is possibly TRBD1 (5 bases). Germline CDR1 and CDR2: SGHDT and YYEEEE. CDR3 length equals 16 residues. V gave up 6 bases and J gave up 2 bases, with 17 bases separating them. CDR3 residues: CASTLARGRTNEKLFF. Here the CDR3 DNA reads TGTGCCAGCACCCTGGCAAGGGGTCGGACTAATGAAAAACTGTTTTTT.

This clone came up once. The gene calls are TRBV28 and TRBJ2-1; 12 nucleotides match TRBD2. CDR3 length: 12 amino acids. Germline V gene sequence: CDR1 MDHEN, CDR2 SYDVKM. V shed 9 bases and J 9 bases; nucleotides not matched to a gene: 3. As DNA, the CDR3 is TGTGCCAGTTGGGGACTAGCGGGTGAGCAGTTCTTC. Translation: CASWGLAGEQFF.

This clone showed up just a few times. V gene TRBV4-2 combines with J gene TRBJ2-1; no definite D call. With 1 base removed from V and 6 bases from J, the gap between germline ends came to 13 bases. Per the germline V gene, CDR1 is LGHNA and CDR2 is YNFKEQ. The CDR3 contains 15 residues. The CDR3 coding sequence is TGTGCCAGCAGCCAAGGCCTGAAGACTTCCAATGAGCAGTTCTTC. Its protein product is CASSQGLKTSNEQFF.

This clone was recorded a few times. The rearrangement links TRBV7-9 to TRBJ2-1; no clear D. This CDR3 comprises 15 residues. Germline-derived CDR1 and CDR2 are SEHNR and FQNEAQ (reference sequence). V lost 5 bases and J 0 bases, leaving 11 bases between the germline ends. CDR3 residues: CASSPSASSYNEQFF. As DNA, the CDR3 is TGTGCCAGCAGCCCGTCGGCTAGCTCCTACAATGAGCAGTTCTTC.

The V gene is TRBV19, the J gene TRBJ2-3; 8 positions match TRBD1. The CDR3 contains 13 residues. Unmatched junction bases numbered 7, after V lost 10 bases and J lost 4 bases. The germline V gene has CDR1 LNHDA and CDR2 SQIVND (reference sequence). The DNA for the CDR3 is TGTGCCACTGGACAGGGTGATTCAGATACGCAGTATTTT. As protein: CATGQGDSDTQYF. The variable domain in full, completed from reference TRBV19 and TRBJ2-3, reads DGGITQSPKYLFRKEGQNVTLSCEQNLNHDAMYWYRQDPGQGLRLIYYSQIVNDFQKGDIAEGYSVSREKKESFPLTVTSAQKNPTAFYLCATGQGDSDTQYFGPGTRLTVL.

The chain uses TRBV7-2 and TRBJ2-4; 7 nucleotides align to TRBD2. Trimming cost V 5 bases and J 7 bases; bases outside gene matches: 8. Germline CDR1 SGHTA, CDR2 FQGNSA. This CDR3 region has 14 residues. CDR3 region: CASSHPRRGNIQYF. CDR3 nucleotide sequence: TGTGCCAGCAGCCATCCCCGGCGGGGGAACATTCAGTACTTC. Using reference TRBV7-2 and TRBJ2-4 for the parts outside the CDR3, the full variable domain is GAGVSQSPSNKVTEKGKDVELRCDPISGHTALYWYRQSLGQGLEFLIYFQGNSAPDKSGLPSDRFSAERTGGSVSTLTIQRTQQEDSAVYLCASSHPRRGNIQYFGAGTRLSVL.

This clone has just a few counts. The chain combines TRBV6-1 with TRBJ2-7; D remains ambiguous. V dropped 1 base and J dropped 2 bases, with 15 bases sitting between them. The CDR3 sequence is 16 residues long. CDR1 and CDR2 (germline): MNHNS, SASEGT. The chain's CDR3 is CASSEGHGYGPYEQYF. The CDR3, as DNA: TGTGCCAGCAGTGAAGGTCACGGCTACGGGCCCTACGAGCAGTACTTC.

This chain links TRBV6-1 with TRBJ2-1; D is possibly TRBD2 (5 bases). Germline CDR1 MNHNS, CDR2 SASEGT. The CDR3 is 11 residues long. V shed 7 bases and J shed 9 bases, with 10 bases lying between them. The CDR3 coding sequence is TGTGCCAGCAACCAGGACTCTGAGCAGTTCTTC. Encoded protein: CASNQDSEQFF.

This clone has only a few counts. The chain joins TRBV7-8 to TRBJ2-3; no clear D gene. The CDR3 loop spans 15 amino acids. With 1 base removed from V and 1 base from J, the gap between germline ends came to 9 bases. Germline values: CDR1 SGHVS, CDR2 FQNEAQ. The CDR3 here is CASSLGGTGTDTQYF. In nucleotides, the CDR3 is TGTGCCAGCAGCTTAGGAGGTACAGGCACAGATACGCAGTATTTT.

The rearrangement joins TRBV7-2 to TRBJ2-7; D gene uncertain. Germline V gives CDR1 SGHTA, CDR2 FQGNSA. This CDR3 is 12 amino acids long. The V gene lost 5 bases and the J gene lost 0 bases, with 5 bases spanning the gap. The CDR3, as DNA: TGTGCCAGCAGCGTAAGCTCCTACGAGCAGTACTTC. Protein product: CASSVSSYEQYF.

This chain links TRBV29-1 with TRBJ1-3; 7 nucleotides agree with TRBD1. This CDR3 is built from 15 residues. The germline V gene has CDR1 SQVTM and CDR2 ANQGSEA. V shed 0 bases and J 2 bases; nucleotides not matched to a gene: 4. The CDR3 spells CSVEDLTGTGNTIYF. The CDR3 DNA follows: TGCAGCGTTGAAGATCTGACAGGGACTGGAAACACCATATATTTT.

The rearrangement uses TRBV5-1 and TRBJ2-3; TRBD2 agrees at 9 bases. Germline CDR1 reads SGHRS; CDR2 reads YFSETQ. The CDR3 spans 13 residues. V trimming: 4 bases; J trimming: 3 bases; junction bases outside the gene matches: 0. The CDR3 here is CASSAGGTDTQYF. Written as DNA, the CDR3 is TGCGCCAGCAGCGCGGGAGGGACAGATACGCAGTATTTT.

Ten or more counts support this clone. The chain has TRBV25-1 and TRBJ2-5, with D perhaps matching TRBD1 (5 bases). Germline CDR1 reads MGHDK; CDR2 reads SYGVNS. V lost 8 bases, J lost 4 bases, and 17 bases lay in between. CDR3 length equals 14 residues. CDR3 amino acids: CASGAGQRIETQYF. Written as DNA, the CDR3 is TGTGCCAGCGGGGCCGGCCAGAGAATAGAGACCCAGTACTTC.

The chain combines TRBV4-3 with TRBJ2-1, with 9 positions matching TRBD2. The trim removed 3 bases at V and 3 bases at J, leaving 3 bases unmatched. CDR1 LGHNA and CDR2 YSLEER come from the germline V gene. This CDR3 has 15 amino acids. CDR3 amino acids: CASSQVTSGYNEQFF. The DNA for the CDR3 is TGCGCCAGCAGCCAGGTGACTAGCGGCTACAATGAGCAGTTCTTC.